The clone carrying this T cell receptor beta chain was observed a single time. The antigen is not known. Donors in the study were healthy people who gave bone marrow. The CDR3 spans 15 residues. The germline gives CDR1 SGDLS, CDR2 YYNGEE. Trimming cost V 6 bases and J 3 bases, with 18 bases left between them. 13 Jbeta primers and 60 Vbeta primers were used for the PCR. Assay used: immunoSEQ multiplex PCR; TCRdb lists only in-frame clones, some missing. The table shows about 120,000 clones, with about four fifths occurring only once. This specimen comes from a study of cytomegalovirus exposure and HLA in healthy donors. Study-wide results and caveats: Cytomegalovirus-associated status was assigned to approximately 160 TCR beta chains. Sequencing probably produced one cluster of sequence variants that were highly shared. Analysis performed later showed TCR beta chains linked to HLA being more clonally expanded than equally common others.

The sequence was obtained from a female donor in good health and CMV-seropositive. The J gene is TRBJ2-5, the V gene TRBV9; D perhaps matches TRBD2 (6 bases). The sample taken for sequencing was PBMCs. Written as DNA, the CDR3 is TGTGCCAGCAACCCGGGACTCTCTGTAAAAGAGACCCAGTACTTC. Translation gives CASNPGLSVKETQYF.